Listed here is a single TCR beta chain. Its antigen is currently unknown. Germline CDR1 reads LNHDA; CDR2 reads SQIVND (reference sequence). Trimming removed 3 bases at V and 0 bases at J, with 24 bases between. The CDR3 is 20 amino acids. The data belong to a study of T cell responses to AZD1222 COVID-19 vaccine. Notes on the study in general: In the spike-specific TCR repertoire, nearly half reportedly target unmutated variant regions. Vaccine-related CD4 TCRs covered spike, predominating at 160-218 and 743-854.

It was second doses at about 4 or about 12 weeks that were pooled. Sequenced by immunoSEQ multiplex PCR; TCRdb stores in-frame clones only, minus some. The table records 120,000 to 150,000 clones, around nine tenths of them present only once. The sample here was peripheral blood, taken 28 days after the second AZD1222 dose. This chain connects TRBV19 to TRBJ1-5, with D perhaps matching TRBD1 (5 bases). This TCR was recovered from an adult who received the AZD1222 COVID-19 vaccine. The CDR3 bases are TGTGCCAGTAGTATTCAGGCCCCGGACACGGATCTCTATAGCAATCAGCCCCAGCATTTT. As protein: CASSIQAPDTDLYSNQPQHF.